This T cell receptor (beta chain) was sequenced in a study of cytotoxic CD8 clonotypes in ibrutinib-treated CLL. Study context: Partial responders around 24, complete 2; around twelve progressed and around 15 stayed in remission by median about 6 years. Study-wide findings and caveats: Clonality measured at baseline exceeded age-matched healthy donors, tracking circulating CD8+ T-cell counts. Clonality showed a rise at ibrutinib response that reversed toward baseline at progression.

With respect to this clone: As yet, its antigen is unknown.

Profiled with immunoSEQ multiplex PCR; TCRdb holds only in-frame clones, not every one. Seen here are 150,000 to 200,000 clones, more than 70% observed once, and the top ten hold 3% to 3.5%. Germline V gene data show CDR1 as SGHRS and CDR2 as YFSETQ. After removal of 0 bases from V and 1 base from J, the junction contained 10 bases not matched to a gene. The CDR3 spans 18 residues. Material: PBMCs, obtained at disease progression, from a patient treated with ibrutinib. The chain uses TRBV5-1 and TRBJ2-5; TRBD2 aligns across 9 bases. The TCR was taken from a human donor with chronic lymphocytic leukemia. CDR3 sequence: CASSLDSPREGPQETQYF. For the CDR3, the DNA is TGCGCCAGCAGCTTGGATAGTCCGCGGGAGGGGCCCCAAGAGACCCAGTACTTC.